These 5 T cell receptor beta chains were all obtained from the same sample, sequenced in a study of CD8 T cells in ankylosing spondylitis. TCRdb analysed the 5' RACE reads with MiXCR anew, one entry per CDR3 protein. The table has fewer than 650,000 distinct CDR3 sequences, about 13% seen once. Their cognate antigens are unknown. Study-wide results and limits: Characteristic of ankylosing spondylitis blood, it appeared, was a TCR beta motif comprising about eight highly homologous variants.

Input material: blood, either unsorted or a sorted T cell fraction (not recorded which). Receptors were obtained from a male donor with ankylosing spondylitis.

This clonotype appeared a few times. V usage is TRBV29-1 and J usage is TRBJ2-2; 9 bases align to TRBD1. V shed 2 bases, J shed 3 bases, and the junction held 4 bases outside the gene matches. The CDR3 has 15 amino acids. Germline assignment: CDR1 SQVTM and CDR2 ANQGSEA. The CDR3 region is CSVETQGADTGELFF. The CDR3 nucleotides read TGCAGCGTTGAAACACAGGGGGCAGACACCGGGGAGCTGTTTTTT.

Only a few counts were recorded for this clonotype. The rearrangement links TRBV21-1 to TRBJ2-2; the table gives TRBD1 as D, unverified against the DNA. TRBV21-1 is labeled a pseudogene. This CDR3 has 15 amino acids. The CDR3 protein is CASSSRDRGVGELFF. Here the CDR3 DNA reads TGTGCCAGCAGCTCCCGGGACAGGGGAGTCGGGGAGCTGTTTTTT.

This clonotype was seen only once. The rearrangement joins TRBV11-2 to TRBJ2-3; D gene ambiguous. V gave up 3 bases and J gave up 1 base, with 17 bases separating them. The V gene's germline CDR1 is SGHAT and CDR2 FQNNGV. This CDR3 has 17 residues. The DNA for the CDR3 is TGTGCCAGCAGCTTTCGCGGAGTCGGTTTAGGCACAGATACGCAGTATTTT. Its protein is CASSFRGVGLGTDTQYF.

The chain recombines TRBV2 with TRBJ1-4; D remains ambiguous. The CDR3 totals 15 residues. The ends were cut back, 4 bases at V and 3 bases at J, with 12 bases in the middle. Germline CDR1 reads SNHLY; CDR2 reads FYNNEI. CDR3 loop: CASSVAGSANEKLFF. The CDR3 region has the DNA TGTGCCAGCAGTGTTGCGGGGAGTGCTAATGAAAAACTGTTTTTT. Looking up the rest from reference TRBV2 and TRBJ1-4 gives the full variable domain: EPEVTQTPSHQVTQMGQEVILRCVPISNHLYFYWYRQILGQKVEFLVSFYNNEISEKSEIFDDQFSVERPDGSNFTLKIRSTKLEDSAMYFCASSVAGSANEKLFFGSGTQLSVL.

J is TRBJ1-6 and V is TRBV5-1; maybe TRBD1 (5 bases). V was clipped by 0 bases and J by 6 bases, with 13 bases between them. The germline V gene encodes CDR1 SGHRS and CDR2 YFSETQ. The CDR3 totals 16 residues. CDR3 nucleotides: TGCGCCAGCAGCTTGGAGGCGGGGGACCGTAATTCACCCCTCCACTTT. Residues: CASSLEAGDRNSPLHF.